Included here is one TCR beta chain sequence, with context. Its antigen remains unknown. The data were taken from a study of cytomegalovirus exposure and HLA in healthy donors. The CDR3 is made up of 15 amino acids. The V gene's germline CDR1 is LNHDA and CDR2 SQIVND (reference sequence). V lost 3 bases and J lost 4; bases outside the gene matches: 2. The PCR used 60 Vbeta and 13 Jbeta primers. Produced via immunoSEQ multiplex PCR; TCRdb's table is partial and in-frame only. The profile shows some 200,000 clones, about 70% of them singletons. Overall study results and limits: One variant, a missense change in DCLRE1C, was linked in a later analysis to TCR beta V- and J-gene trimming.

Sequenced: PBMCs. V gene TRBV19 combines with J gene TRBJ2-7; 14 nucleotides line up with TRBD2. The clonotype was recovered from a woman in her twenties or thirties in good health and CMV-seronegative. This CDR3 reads CASSIGTSGSYEQYF. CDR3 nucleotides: TGTGCCAGTAGTATCGGGACTAGCGGGAGTTACGAGCAGTACTTC.